The sequence of this T cell receptor beta chain was determined in a study of chemoradiotherapy in HPV16-positive cancers. Study context: Two HPV16-positive patients' cells yielded candidate HPV-specific clones and common motifs.

Study-wide results and caveats: Candidate HPV-specific clones and E7-related TCR motifs grew in tumor during treatment.

Produced via immunoSEQ multiplex PCR; TCRdb's table is partial and in-frame only. The sample yields roughly 14,000 clones, about nine tenths seen once. Details on this clone: No antigen is known for it.

From germline, CDR1 is SGHTA and CDR2 FQGNSA. The CDR3 is made up of 15 amino acids. Deletions cut 2 bases from V and 8 bases from J, with 13 bases between. The material was blood, obtained from a patient who underwent chemoradiotherapy. The clonotype originates from a human donor with HPV-associated anogenital cancer. The chain employs TRBV7-2 and TRBJ1-6; a weak D match, TRBD1 (6 bases). For the CDR3, the DNA is TGTGCCAGCAGCTTACTCAGGGGCCGCCATTCACCCCTCCACTTT. This encodes CASSLLRGRHSPLHF.